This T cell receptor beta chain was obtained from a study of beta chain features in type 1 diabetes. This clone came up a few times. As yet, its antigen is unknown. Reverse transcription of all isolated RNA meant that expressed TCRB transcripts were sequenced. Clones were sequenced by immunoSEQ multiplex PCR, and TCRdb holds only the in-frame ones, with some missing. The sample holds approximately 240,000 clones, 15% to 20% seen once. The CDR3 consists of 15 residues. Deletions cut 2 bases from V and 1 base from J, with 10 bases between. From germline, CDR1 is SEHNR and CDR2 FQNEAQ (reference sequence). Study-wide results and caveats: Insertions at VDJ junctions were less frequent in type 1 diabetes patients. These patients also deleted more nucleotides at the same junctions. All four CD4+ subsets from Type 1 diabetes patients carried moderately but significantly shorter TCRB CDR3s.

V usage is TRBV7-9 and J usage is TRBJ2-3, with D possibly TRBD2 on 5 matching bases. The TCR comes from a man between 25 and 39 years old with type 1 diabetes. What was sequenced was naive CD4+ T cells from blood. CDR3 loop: CASSLSRGGTDTQYF. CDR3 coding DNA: TGTGCCAGCAGCTTAAGCCGGGGAGGCACAGATACGCAGTATTTT.